A single sample is the source of the 24 T cell receptor beta chains below, sequenced in a study of blood T cell repertoires in COVID-19. Data came from immunoSEQ multiplex PCR; TCRdb stores just in-frame clones and leaves some out. The data contain fewer than 500,000 clones, just over 85% of them singletons. Input material: peripheral blood. The receptors stem from a woman aged 25 to 39 with active or convalescent COVID-19.

CDR3 bases: TGTGCCAGCAGTAAGGGGGCGGGGTATGGCTACACCTTC. Amino acids: CASSKGAGYGYTF. This chain links TRBV11-2 with TRBJ1-2; 7 nucleotides align to TRBD1. Trimming removed 6 bases from V and 5 bases from J; junction bases left unmatched: 6. The length of the CDR3 is 13 residues. CDR1 and CDR2 (germline): SGHAT, FQNNGV.

This rearrangement joins TRBV6-5 to TRBJ2-7, with 9 bases that match TRBD1. J gave up 7 bases and V 6 bases, and 4 bases lay outside the gene matches. Germline CDR1 and CDR2: MNHEY and SVGAGI. There are 12 residues in the CDR3. The DNA for the CDR3 is TGTGCCAGCAGCTCCGGGACAGGGGAGCAGTACTTC. Translated, it gives CASSSGTGEQYF.

This clone was detected once. The rearrangement links TRBV6-1 to TRBJ1-4; tentatively, D is TRBD1 (6 bases). CDR3 size: 17 residues. Germline lookup yields CDR1 MNHNS and CDR2 SASEGT. Trimming pared 2 bases from V and 2 bases from J, leaving 15 bases between. CDR3 amino acids: CASSEHRTATTNEKLFF. The CDR3 DNA is TGTGCCAGCAGTGAACATAGGACAGCCACCACTAATGAAAAACTGTTTTTT.

The J gene is TRBJ1-1, the V gene TRBV6-5; 7 bases are a match to TRBD1. The CDR3 sequence is 13 residues long. Germline trimming cut 2 bases from V and 11 bases from J; bases unmatched to any gene: 8. Germline-derived CDR1 and CDR2 are MNHEY and SVGAGI. In DNA form, the CDR3 reads TGTGCCAGCAGTTACATGCAGGGGGAGAAGGCTTTCTTT. Translation gives CASSYMQGEKAFF.

This clone came up a few times. This chain joins TRBV3-1 (or the pseudogene TRBV3-2) and TRBJ2-3, with 12 bases fitting TRBD2. V trimming: 5 bases; J trimming: 4 bases; junction bases outside the gene matches: 4. The CDR3 has 15 amino acids. The germline V gene encodes CDR1 LGHDT and CDR2 YNNKEL (reference sequence). The DNA for the CDR3 is TGTGCCAGCAGCTCTAGCGGGGGGGGATCAGATACGCAGTATTTT. It translates to CASSSSGGGSDTQYF.

This clone was detected only once. The chain is built from TRBV7-9 and TRBJ2-1; 9 bases are shared with TRBD1. Germline CDR1 SEHNR, CDR2 FQNEAQ (reference sequence). The CDR3 spans 13 residues. V was pared by 3 bases and J by 10 bases, with 4 bases of the junction left unmatched. The CDR3 sequence: CASSFWDREEQFF. As DNA, the CDR3 is TGTGCCAGCAGCTTTTGGGACAGGGAGGAGCAGTTCTTC.

CDR3 amino acids: CASSSGLKPYGYTF. The CDR3 bases are TGTGCCAGCAGCTCTGGTCTCAAGCCCTATGGCTACACCTTC. This chain joins TRBV5-6 and TRBJ1-2; unclear D gene. The CDR3 is 14 residues long. With 3 bases removed from V and 4 bases from J, the gap between germline ends came to 13 bases. The V gene's germline CDR1 is SGHDT and CDR2 YYEEEE.

The chain links TRBV9 to TRBJ2-3; TRBD2 aligns across 7 bases. Germline trimming cut 0 bases from V and 2 bases from J; bases unmatched to any gene: 15. CDR1 and CDR2 (germline): SGDLS, YYNGEE. This CDR3 spans 19 amino acids. The CDR3 is CASSVVNGSRGGTTDTQYF. The CDR3 DNA follows: TGTGCCAGCAGCGTAGTTAACGGGAGTAGGGGAGGGACCACAGATACGCAGTATTTT.

The chain carries TRBV19 and TRBJ1-5, with D possibly TRBD1 on 6 matching bases. CDR3 length equals 15 residues. Germline loops: CDR1 LNHDA, CDR2 SQIVND (reference sequence). V was clipped by 5 bases and J by 2 bases, with 13 bases between them. The CDR3 nucleotides read TGTGCCAGTAGTCAACAGGGTATAGGCAATCAGCCCCAGCATTTT. This codes for CASSQQGIGNQPQHF.

The chain combines TRBV20-1 with TRBJ2-2, with 7 bases matching TRBD2. V gave up 3 bases and J gave up 2 bases; unmatched junction bases: 6. This CDR3 region has 15 residues. CDR1 and CDR2 (germline): DFQATT, SNEGSKA (reference sequence). The CDR3 DNA reads as TGCAGTGCTAGTCGGGCTAGCGGTAACACCGGGGAGCTGTTTTTT. This sequence encodes CSASRASGNTGELFF.

This clone was counted a few times. The chain has TRBV27 and TRBJ2-7; D perhaps matches TRBD2 (5 bases). The CDR3 has 15 amino acids. V lost 2 bases, J lost 3 bases, and 14 bases lay in between. The germline gives CDR1 MNHEY, CDR2 SMNVEV (reference sequence). The CDR3: CASSLAIERDYEQYF. In nucleotides, the CDR3 is TGTGCCAGCAGTTTAGCCATTGAACGGGACTACGAGCAGTACTTC.

This clone occurred once. CDR3 bases: TGTGCCAGCAGCCAAGATTTACAGGGGTATGGCTACACCTTC. This codes for CASSQDLQGYGYTF. The genes are TRBV4-2 and TRBJ1-2; 7 bases line up with TRBD1. J lost 5 bases, V lost 0 bases, and 3 bases had no gene match. CDR1 and CDR2 (germline): LGHNA, YNFKEQ. The length of the CDR3 is 14 residues.

The chain recombines TRBV2 with TRBJ1-2, with D hard to call. Germline V lookup: CDR1 SNHLY, CDR2 FYNNEI. There are 11 residues in the CDR3. Trimming cost V 5 bases and J 5 bases, with 6 bases left between them. The CDR3 region has the DNA TGTGCCAGCAGTACAGTTTATGGCTACACCTTC. Its protein is CASSTVYGYTF.

This chain links TRBV6-5 with TRBJ2-2; a possible D gene is TRBD1 (5 bases). The CDR3 sequence is 14 residues long. V shed 6 bases and J shed 6 bases, with 14 bases lying between them. Germline assignment: CDR1 MNHEY and CDR2 SVGAGI. The CDR3 loop is CASSQGRVAGELFF. The DNA of the CDR3 is TGTGCCAGCAGCCAGGGTCGCGTCGCCGGGGAGCTGTTTTTT.

This sequence joins TRBV29-1 and TRBJ1-1, with a weak D call TRBD1 (5 bases). The CDR3 loop spans 14 amino acids. CDR1 and CDR2 (germline): SQVTM, ANQGSEA. Deletions cut 7 bases from V and 0 bases from J, with 15 bases between. The CDR3 is CSAAGPSMNTEAFF. Here the CDR3 DNA reads TGCAGCGCAGCGGGACCGAGCATGAACACTGAAGCTTTCTTT.

This clone was recorded only once. This rearrangement joins TRBV10-3 to TRBJ2-5; 8 nucleotides line up with TRBD2. The CDR3 is 14 residues long. Looked up from germline, CDR1 is ENHRY and CDR2 is SYGVKD. The junction had 1 base not matched to a gene; V was cut back by 0 bases and J by 4 bases. The DNA of the CDR3 is TGTGCCATCAGTGAGTCTAGCGGGGTAGAGACCCAGTACTTC. It specifies CAISESSGVETQYF.

This clone has more than one count but fewer than ten. This rearrangement joins TRBV3-1 (or the pseudogene TRBV3-2) to TRBJ1-2; 10 nucleotides align to TRBD1. Germline CDR1 is LGHDT and CDR2 is YNNKEL (reference sequence). This CDR3 has 18 amino acids. J was trimmed by 2 bases and V by 2 bases; bases with no gene match: 11. The CDR3 is CASSQYSGTGAHNYGYTF. The CDR3 DNA reads TGTGCCAGCAGCCAATACTCCGGGACAGGGGCCCACAACTATGGCTACACCTTC.

Comment on this clone: Germline and junction disagree at one end, which may indicate a read error. This CDR3 reads CTSSDGQGGSYEQYF. In DNA, the CDR3 is TGTACCAGCAGTGACGGACAGGGGGGATCCTACGAGCAGTACTTC. The rearrangement uses TRBV6-2 or TRBV6-3 and TRBJ2-7, with 10 bases identical to TRBD1. Germline-derived CDR1 and CDR2 are MNHEY and SVGEGT. CDR3 length equals 15 residues.

V and J are TRBV11-2 and TRBJ1-3, with 8 bases identical to TRBD1. This CDR3 spans 15 amino acids. J was trimmed by 0 bases and V by 5 bases; bases with no gene match: 3. Germline V gene lookup returns CDR1 SGHAT and CDR2 FQNNGV. As DNA, the CDR3 is TGTGCCAGCAGCCGTACAGGGGGCTCTGGAAACACCATATATTTT. Residues: CASSRTGGSGNTIYF.

The genes are TRBV10-3 and TRBJ1-6; D is possibly TRBD1 (5 bases). This CDR3 comprises 14 residues. Trimming left V 5 bases short and J 9 bases short, with 14 bases between. Per the germline V gene, CDR1 is ENHRY and CDR2 is SYGVKD. DNA for the CDR3: TGTGCCATCAGTCCGGGAGAGGGGAGTTCACCCCTCCACTTT. Translation gives CAISPGEGSSPLHF.

The chain employs TRBV30 and TRBJ1-2; TRBD1 might be the D (6 bases). The V and J ends lost 1 base and 8 bases respectively, with 17 bases between them. The CDR3 consists of 14 residues. CDR1 GTSNPN and CDR2 SVGIG come from the germline V gene (reference sequence). The CDR3 nucleotides read TGTGCCTGGAGTGGGAACAGGGCGGAGAGGGGCTACACCTTC. As protein: CAWSGNRAERGYTF.

V gene TRBV24-1 combines with J gene TRBJ2-6, with a weak D call TRBD2 (6 bases). Germline CDR1 KGHDR, CDR2 SFDVKD. This CDR3 comprises 17 residues. Deletions cut 2 bases from V and 0 bases from J, with 10 bases between. The CDR3 DNA follows: TGTGCCACCAGTGATTGGGACGGGAGCTCTGGGGCCAACGTCCTGACTTTC. Translation: CATSDWDGSSGANVLTF.

Concerning this clone itself: Other DNA sequences in the same sample also yield this CDR3. The chain combines TRBV19 with TRBJ1-5, with D uncertain. This CDR3 has 13 amino acids. Trimming pared 3 bases from V and 3 bases from J, leaving 6 bases between. Germline-derived CDR1 and CDR2 are LNHDA and SQIVND (reference sequence). The CDR3 DNA reads as TGTGCCAGTAGTATTCGGGACAATCAGCCCCAGCATTTT. Translated, it gives CASSIRDNQPQHF.

This clone has only a few counts. This chain connects TRBV4-2 to TRBJ2-4, with 10 bases fitting TRBD2. Per the germline V gene, CDR1 is LGHNA and CDR2 is YNFKEQ. CDR3 length: 17 residues. V gave up 0 bases and J gave up 6 bases; unmatched junction bases: 8. CDR3 sequence reads: CASSQDRSGRGGNIQYF. CDR3 sequence (DNA): TGTGCCAGCAGCCAAGATCGGAGCGGGAGGGGGGGAAACATTCAGTACTTC.